Given below is one T cell receptor beta chain in context. The antigen is not known. Sequence at one end of the junction differs from germline and may be a read error. RNA was extracted from bulk tissue without any cell sorting. The data were obtained in a study of tumor and adjacent non-tumor tissue in lung cancer. Study-level background: Each sample yielded millions of productive TCRbeta reads on average.

Whole-study results and caveats: In normal lung, the top 100 clones were significantly more dominant than in tumor. Compared with tumor, normal lung showed significantly lower TCR diversity.

Germline assignment: CDR1 SGHRS and CDR2 YFSETQ. The CDR3 is made up of 15 amino acids. Three rounds of nested PCR, following a modified ARM-PCR protocol, produced the TCRbeta library. Using its own MiXCR run on the multiplex PCR reads, TCRdb lists one record per CDR3 protein. This table holds about 80,000 distinct CDR3 sequences, around 65% found once. This clonotype originated in a woman aged 65 to 85 with non-small cell lung cancer. The chain recombines TRBV5-1 with TRBJ2-7, with D possibly matching TRBD2 (5 bases). The specimen was lung tumor tissue. CDR3 bases: TGCGCCAGCAGCTTGGCCCTGCTAGCCTCCCACGAGCAGTACTTC. Translation gives CASSLALLASHEQYF. Combining the CDR3 with reference TRBV5-1 and TRBJ2-7 gives the whole variable domain KAGVTQTPRYLIKTRGQQVTLSCSPISGHRSVSWYQQTPGQGLQFLFEYFSETQRNKGNFPGRFSGRQFSNSRSEMNVSTLELGDSALYLCASSLALLASHEQYFGPGTRLTVT.